Presented here are 31 T cell receptor beta chains from one specimen sequenced in a study of blood T cell repertoires in COVID-19. The method was immunoSEQ multiplex PCR; TCRdb's version includes in-frame clones alone and lacks a portion of them. The repertoire includes approximately 170,000 clones, approximately 85% of them detected once, and approximately 7% sits in the top ten. The specimen sequenced was peripheral blood. These receptors originate from an elderly man with COVID-19, enrolled during active disease.

The chain recombines TRBV15 with TRBJ2-1; 11 bases align to TRBD2. The CDR3 has 18 amino acids. Looked up from germline, CDR1 is LNHNV and CDR2 is YYDKDF (reference sequence). The junction had 12 bases not matched to a gene; V was cut back by 1 base and J by 7 bases. CDR3 region: CATSRGHGLAGGRNEQFF. In DNA, the CDR3 is TGTGCCACCAGCAGAGGCCATGGGTTAGCGGGGGGGAGGAATGAGCAGTTCTTC.

The V gene is TRBV11-3, the J gene TRBJ1-1, with D unresolved. CDR1 is SGHNT and CDR2 is YENEEA in the germline V gene. Trimming pared 3 bases from V and 5 bases from J, leaving 22 bases between. The CDR3 length is 17 residues. The CDR3 region has the DNA TGTGCCAGCAGCTTGCGACGAGCAGCGTTATCGGGGACTGAAGCTTTCTTT. This gives the protein CASSLRRAALSGTEAFF.

The V gene is TRBV12-3 or TRBV12-4, the J gene TRBJ1-1, with 7 nucleotides matching TRBD1. V shed 1 base, J shed 6 bases, and the junction held 2 bases outside the gene matches. The CDR3 spans 13 residues. This CDR3 reads CASSLGRGAEAFF. In DNA, the CDR3 is TGTGCCAGCAGTTTAGGCAGGGGGGCTGAAGCTTTCTTT.

This sequence joins TRBV9 and TRBJ2-7, with 9 bases that match TRBD1. Per germline, CDR1 SGDLS and CDR2 YYNGEE. This CDR3 contains 15 residues. The junction had 5 bases not matched to a gene; V was cut back by 0 bases and J by 4 bases. CDR3 bases: TGTGCCAGCAGCGTAGGGACAGGGGTTAGGTACGAGCAGTACTTC. It translates to CASSVGTGVRYEQYF.

The genes are TRBV5-4 and TRBJ1-1; 7 positions match TRBD1. The germline gives CDR1 SGHNT, CDR2 YYREEE (reference sequence). With V trimmed by 4 bases and J by 0 bases, 9 bases remained unmatched. The CDR3 covers 16 residues. The CDR3 spells CASSPNRGNLNTEAFF. The DNA of the CDR3 is TGTGCCAGCAGCCCCAACAGGGGTAATCTGAACACTGAAGCTTTCTTT. The whole variable domain, filled in from reference TRBV5-4 and TRBJ1-1, reads ETGVTQSPTHLIKTRGQQVTLRCSSQSGHNTVSWYQQALGQGPQFIFQYYREEENGRGNFPPRFSGLQFPNYSSELNVNALELDDSALYLCASSPNRGNLNTEAFFGQGTRLTVV.

The chain employs TRBV7-3 and TRBJ2-2; 11 bases map to TRBD2. CDR3 length: 15 residues. From germline, CDR1 is SGHTA and CDR2 FQGTGA. Trimming cost V 5 bases and J 4 bases; bases outside gene matches: 3. CDR3: CASSPTSGGTGELFF. The CDR3 DNA reads TGTGCCAGCAGCCCCACTAGCGGGGGCACCGGGGAGCTGTTTTTT.

This sequence joins TRBV5-1 and TRBJ2-5, with a tentative D call TRBD2 (5 bases). This CDR3 is 15 amino acids long. V gave up 4 bases and J gave up 5 bases, with 18 bases separating them. Per germline, CDR1 SGHRS and CDR2 YFSETQ. The CDR3 is CASSMGGSTGETQYF. Written as DNA, the CDR3 is TGCGCCAGCAGCATGGGCGGGTCGACTGGGGAGACCCAGTACTTC.

The chain has TRBV6-5 and TRBJ2-5, with D possibly TRBD1 on 6 matching bases. The V gene lost 4 bases and the J gene lost 1 base, with 10 bases spanning the gap. The CDR3 has 14 amino acids. The germline CDR1 and CDR2 sequences are MNHEY and SVGAGI. CDR3 sequence reads: CASSLQGTQETQYF. CDR3 DNA: TGTGCCAGCAGTTTACAGGGAACCCAAGAGACCCAGTACTTC.

The V and J genes are TRBV6-1 and TRBJ2-3; D is undetermined. The CDR3 runs 16 residues. The germline V and J ends were trimmed by 0 bases and 0 bases, with 10 bases remaining between them. Looked up from germline, CDR1 is MNHNS and CDR2 is SASEGT. CDR3 residues: CASSEARVTSTDTQYF. DNA for the CDR3: TGTGCCAGCAGTGAAGCACGGGTGACTAGCACAGATACGCAGTATTTT.

CDR3 in DNA: TGTGCCAGTAGTATTGCACAGAACACAGATACGCAGTATTTT. This encodes CASSIAQNTDTQYF. The genes are TRBV19 and TRBJ2-3; D gene ambiguous. Trimming took 3 bases from V and 2 from J, leaving 9 bases between them. Germline CDR1 and CDR2: LNHDA and SQIVND (reference sequence). CDR3 size: 14 residues.

The CDR3 DNA is TGTGCCAGCAGCACGAGCGACAGGGGACAGACCCAGTACTTC. The encoded protein is CASSTSDRGQTQYF. The chain carries TRBV7-7 and TRBJ2-5; 8 nucleotides agree with TRBD1. CDR1 SSHAT and CDR2 FNYEAQ come from the germline V gene (reference sequence). The CDR3 extends over 14 amino acids. After removal of 5 bases from V and 6 bases from J, the junction contained 8 bases not matched to a gene.

The chain has TRBV16 and TRBJ1-3; unclear D gene. CDR3 length: 15 residues. Per germline, CDR1 KGHSY and CDR2 FQNENV. V was shortened by 2 bases and J by 4 bases, with 12 bases between the two germline ends. The CDR3 loop is CASSQRGGMGNTIYF. In DNA form, the CDR3 reads TGTGCCAGCAGCCAACGCGGAGGGATGGGAAACACCATATATTTT.

CDR3 DNA: TGTGCCAGCAGCCCCGGACAGGGCCCCACAGATACGCAGTATTTT. Protein sequence: CASSPGQGPTDTQYF. The chain joins TRBV5-6 to TRBJ2-3; 8 bases fit TRBD1. Losses at the gene ends were 4 bases for V and 2 bases for J; bases not matched to a gene: 6. The germline V gene encodes CDR1 SGHDT and CDR2 YYEEEE. This CDR3 has 15 amino acids.

Comment on this clone: The same CDR3 also results from other DNA sequences found in this sample. The chain links TRBV19 to TRBJ1-4, with 7 bases matching TRBD1. CDR3 size: 15 residues. With 5 bases clipped from V and 5 bases from J, the junction kept 8 bases outside the gene matches. The germline V gene has CDR1 LNHDA and CDR2 SQIVND (reference sequence). The DNA for the CDR3 is TGTGCCAGTAGTTCTCGACAGGGAACAAATGAAAAACTGTTTTTT. It specifies CASSSRQGTNEKLFF.

V gene TRBV3-1 (or the pseudogene TRBV3-2) combines with J gene TRBJ1-3; unclear D gene. V lost 3 bases to trimming and J lost 0 bases, with 9 bases between them. CDR3 length: 15 amino acids. Germline V CDR1 and CDR2: LGHDT, YNNKEL (reference sequence). The CDR3: CASSHRGDSGNTIYF. The DNA of the CDR3 is TGTGCCAGCAGCCATCGCGGGGACTCTGGAAACACCATATATTTT.

The chain employs TRBV19 and TRBJ1-3; possible D gene TRBD1, 6 bases. Germline CDR1 is LNHDA and CDR2 is SQIVND (reference sequence). The CDR3 extends over 14 amino acids. V lost 7 bases to trimming and J lost 2 bases, with 12 bases between them. CDR3 loop: CASNPDSPGNTIYF. CDR3 DNA sequence: TGTGCCAGTAATCCGGACAGCCCTGGAAACACCATATATTTT. Together with reference TRBV19 and TRBJ1-3, the CDR3 gives the full variable domain: DGGITQSPKYLFRKEGQNVTLSCEQNLNHDAMYWYRQDPGQGLRLIYYSQIVNDFQKGDIAEGYSVSREKKESFPLTVTSAQKNPTAFYLCASNPDSPGNTIYFGEGSWLTVV.

The J gene is TRBJ2-3, the V gene TRBV5-4; TRBD1 might be the D (5 bases). CDR3 size: 14 residues. Trimming removed 0 bases from V and 5 bases from J, with 10 bases in between. From germline, CDR1 is SGHNT and CDR2 YYREEE (reference sequence). CDR3 in DNA: TGTGCCAGCAGCTTGGACCAGGGAAGAGATACGCAGTATTTT. Amino acids: CASSLDQGRDTQYF.

V is TRBV7-2 and J is TRBJ1-6; D might be TRBD1 (6 bases). Germline CDR1 is SGHTA and CDR2 is FQGNSA. V lost 1 base to trimming and J lost 10 bases, with 8 bases between them. The CDR3 length is 13 residues. The CDR3 spells CASSLDQGSPLHF. The CDR3 nucleotides are TGTGCCAGCAGCTTAGACCAGGGGTCACCCCTCCACTTT.

This chain joins TRBV6-2 or TRBV6-3 and TRBJ2-7, with 9 positions matching TRBD1. CDR1 MNHEY and CDR2 SVGEGT come from the germline V gene. The junction had 13 bases not matched to a gene; V was cut back by 2 bases and J by 5 bases. This CDR3 comprises 17 residues. CDR3 loop: CASSYRGQGNHRDEQYF. CDR3 nucleotide sequence: TGTGCCAGCAGTTACCGGGGACAGGGAAATCATCGGGACGAGCAGTACTTC.

This clone has just one count. V gene TRBV27 combines with J gene TRBJ1-5; unclear D gene. This CDR3 has 14 residues. The V end was cut by 6 bases, the J end by 3 bases, with 12 bases between. The germline V gene has CDR1 MNHEY and CDR2 SMNVEV (reference sequence). The CDR3 region is CASSLRRDNQPQHF. CDR3 DNA: TGTGCCAGCAGCTTACGGAGGGACAATCAGCCCCAGCATTTT.

The V call is TRBV6-1, the J call TRBJ2-5, with TRBD2 matching over 7 bases. CDR3 length: 15 residues. Trimming at V came to 2 bases and at J to 1 base, leaving 4 bases not matched to a gene. Germline CDR1 and CDR2: MNHNS and SASEGT. CDR3: CASSEPGRGQETQYF. The CDR3 nucleotides read TGTGCCAGCAGTGAACCAGGGAGGGGCCAAGAGACCCAGTACTTC.

Points on this clone: The sample has other DNA sequences that encode this CDR3 too. The J gene is TRBJ1-2, the V gene TRBV9, with TRBD1 matching over 8 bases. The length of the CDR3 is 14 residues. Germline V CDR1 and CDR2: SGDLS, YYNGEE. The V gene end was trimmed by 0 bases and the J gene end by 2 bases; junction bases not matched to a gene: 0. CDR3 coding DNA: TGTGCCAGCAGCGTAGGACAGGGGAACTATGGCTACACCTTC. Its translation is CASSVGQGNYGYTF.

The chain carries TRBV18 and TRBJ2-3; TRBD2 aligns across 11 bases. Per germline, CDR1 KGHSH and CDR2 LQKENI. This CDR3 has 16 residues. The trim removed 3 bases at V and 8 bases at J, leaving 10 bases unmatched. The CDR3 region has the DNA TGTGCCAGCTCACCGAATAGCGGGGGGGCCGGGGGTACGCAGTATTTT. The encoded protein is CASSPNSGGAGGTQYF.

This chain uses TRBV3-1 (or the pseudogene TRBV3-2) with TRBJ2-7; tentatively, D is TRBD1 (6 bases). Trimming pared 3 bases from V and 3 bases from J, leaving 18 bases between. This CDR3 has 16 residues. CDR1 and CDR2 from the germline V gene are LGHDT and YNNKEL (reference sequence). CDR3 DNA sequence: TGTGCCAGCAGCCAGACGGACAGATTACCTTTCTACGAGCAGTACTTC. Translated: CASSQTDRLPFYEQYF.

A word on this clone: Other DNA sequences in the same sample also yield this CDR3. V gene TRBV28 combines with J gene TRBJ1-5; maybe TRBD1 (6 bases). CDR1 and CDR2 (germline): MDHEN, SYDVKM. The CDR3 extends over 12 amino acids. Trimming stripped 5 bases from V and 6 bases from J, with 8 bases between. CDR3 residues: CASSPRGQPQHF. CDR3 DNA sequence: TGTGCCAGCAGTCCCAGGGGTCAGCCCCAGCATTTT.

This clone came up once. This chain connects TRBV6-6 to TRBJ1-1, with 8 bases aligning to TRBD1. This CDR3 has 15 residues. CDR1 is MNHNY, CDR2 SVGAGI, per germline (reference sequence). J was trimmed by 2 bases and V by 2 bases; bases with no gene match: 4. DNA for the CDR3: TGTGCCAGCAGTTACGGCGGACAGGGCAACACTGAAGCTTTCTTT. As protein: CASSYGGQGNTEAFF.

Concerning this clone: At one boundary the junction diverges from the germline segment, which might be a read error. The chain joins TRBV9 to TRBJ1-2; 7 nucleotides agree with TRBD1. This CDR3 has 17 residues. CDR1 and CDR2 (germline): SGDLS, YYNGEE. The CDR3 here is CVSSATRSPDRIYGYTF. Here the CDR3 DNA reads TGTGTCAGCAGCGCAACCAGATCACCGGACAGGATCTATGGCTACACCTTC.

The DNA for the CDR3 is TGCAGCGTTGCGCGGATACTGAACACTGAAGCTTTCTTT. Translation: CSVARILNTEAFF. The V call is TRBV29-1, the J call TRBJ1-1; D is undetermined. The CDR3 runs 13 residues. The germline V and J ends were trimmed by 4 bases and 0 bases, with 9 bases remaining between them. Germline V CDR1 and CDR2: SQVTM, ANQGSEA.

For this clone: The junction does not match germline at one end; this may be a read error. The chain carries TRBV25-1 and TRBJ2-1; 7 bases fit TRBD2. The CDR3 sequence is 14 residues long. CDR1 and CDR2 (germline): MGHDK, SYGVNS. The CDR3 sequence is CASSGEGTYIEQFF. CDR3 sequence (DNA): TGTGCCAGCAGTGGGGAGGGAACCTACATTGAGCAGTTCTTC.

V usage is TRBV5-8 and J usage is TRBJ1-2; D unresolved. This CDR3 region has 14 residues. From germline, CDR1 is SGHTS and CDR2 YDEGEE. V shed 0 bases and J shed 0 bases, with 6 bases lying between them. CDR3 in amino acids: CASSLVPANYGYTF. CDR3 nucleotide sequence: TGTGCCAGCAGCTTGGTGCCAGCTAACTATGGCTACACCTTC.

The rearrangement links TRBV2 to TRBJ2-5; D is possibly TRBD1 (6 bases). From germline, CDR1 is SNHLY and CDR2 FYNNEI. Trimming stripped 5 bases from V and 4 bases from J, with 14 bases between. The length of the CDR3 is 14 residues. Written as DNA, the CDR3 is TGTGCCAGCAGTAAGGGCCGAGGGGGAGAGACCCAGTACTTC. This codes for CASSKGRGGETQYF.